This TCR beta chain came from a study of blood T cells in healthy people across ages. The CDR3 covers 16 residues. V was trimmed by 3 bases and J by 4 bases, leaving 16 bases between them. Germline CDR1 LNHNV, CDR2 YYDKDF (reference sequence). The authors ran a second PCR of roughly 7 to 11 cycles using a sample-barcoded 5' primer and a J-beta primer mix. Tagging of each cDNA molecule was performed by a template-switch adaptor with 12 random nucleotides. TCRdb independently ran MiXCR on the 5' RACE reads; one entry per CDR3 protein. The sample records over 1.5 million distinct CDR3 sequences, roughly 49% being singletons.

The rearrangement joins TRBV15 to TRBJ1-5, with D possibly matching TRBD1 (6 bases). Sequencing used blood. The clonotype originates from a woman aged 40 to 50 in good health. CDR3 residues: CATSRNTGLRNQPQHF. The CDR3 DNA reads TGTGCCACCAGCAGGAATACAGGGCTCCGTAATCAGCCCCAGCATTTT.